The 9 T cell receptor beta chains reported below all come from one sample, sequenced in a study of T cell responses to AZD1222 COVID-19 vaccine. TCRdb's copy holds only in-frame clones and misses some; the assay was immunoSEQ multiplex PCR. The sample carries some 150,000 clones, roughly 90% recorded once. Sample: peripheral blood, taken on day 0 of AZD1222 vaccination. The receptors shown here come from an adult in good health.

The rearrangement uses TRBV29-1 and TRBJ2-7; TRBD2 is a possible D gene (6 bases). Germline values: CDR1 SQVTM, CDR2 ANQGSEA. This CDR3 has 14 amino acids. The V end lost 7 bases, the J end lost 2 bases, and 18 bases lay between the germline ends. The CDR3 protein is CSAFGGVSAYEQYF. The CDR3 DNA reads TGCAGCGCCTTTGGCGGGGTCAGTGCCTACGAGCAGTACTTC.

The chain is built from TRBV9 and TRBJ1-2, with 7 bases that match TRBD1. V dropped 3 bases and J dropped 4; count of bases not matched to a gene: 12. Germline CDR1 is SGDLS and CDR2 is YYNGEE. CDR3 length: 16 residues. The CDR3 sequence is CASSATEGARGYGYTF. The CDR3 DNA reads TGTGCCAGCAGCGCAACCGAGGGGGCCAGGGGCTATGGCTACACCTTC.

The genes are TRBV4-2 and TRBJ1-3, with D unresolved. This CDR3 comprises 17 residues. Trimming left V 3 bases short and J 0 bases short, with 15 bases between. Looked up from germline, CDR1 is LGHNA and CDR2 is YNFKEQ. The CDR3 loop is CASSHTFGDPSGNTIYF. The CDR3 coding sequence is TGTGCCAGCAGCCATACTTTCGGGGATCCCTCTGGAAACACCATATATTTT.

This clone was seen only a few times. V usage is TRBV3-1 (or the pseudogene TRBV3-2) and J usage is TRBJ2-1; 9 positions match TRBD2. The CDR3 is 17 residues long. The V gene's germline CDR1 is LGHDT and CDR2 YNNKEL (reference sequence). V lost 0 bases to trimming and J lost 3 bases; unmatched junction nucleotides: 6. CDR3 coding DNA: TGTGCCAGCAGCCAAGATAGGAGCGGGAGGATCTACAATGAGCAGTTCTTC. Translated: CASSQDRSGRIYNEQFF.

The V and J genes are TRBV2 and TRBJ2-7; D perhaps matches TRBD1 (5 bases). V shed 4 bases and J shed 0 bases, with 10 bases lying between them. This CDR3 is built from 14 residues. Germline V gene lookup returns CDR1 SNHLY and CDR2 FYNNEI. As DNA, the CDR3 is TGTGCCAGCAGTGCTGGGGCTGCCTCCTACGAGCAGTACTTC. Translation gives CASSAGAASYEQYF.

CDR3 amino acids: CASSQVENEQFF. The CDR3 nucleotides read TGTGCCAGCAGCCAAGTAGAGAATGAGCAGTTCTTC. The chain couples TRBV4-2 to TRBJ2-1; D call uncertain. Germline-derived CDR1 and CDR2 are LGHNA and YNFKEQ. V lost 1 base, J lost 7 bases, and 5 bases lay in between. CDR3 length: 12 residues.

The chain has TRBV5-5 and TRBJ1-3; perhaps TRBD1 as D (6 bases). V was trimmed by 2 bases and J by 9 bases, leaving 21 bases between them. Germline V gene sequence: CDR1 SGHKS, CDR2 YYEKEE (reference sequence). CDR3 size: 16 residues. In DNA form, the CDR3 reads TGTGCCAGCAGCTTACAACAGGGAACGCACGGGGCCACCATATATTTT. Translated, it gives CASSLQQGTHGATIYF.

This sequence joins TRBV7-3 and TRBJ2-7; the D gene is possibly TRBD2 (5 bases). The CDR3 has 14 amino acids. The germline V gene has CDR1 SGHTA and CDR2 FQGTGA. Trimming pared 4 bases from V and 0 bases from J, leaving 10 bases between. The DNA for the CDR3 is TGTGCCAGCAGCTCCGAGCGGATCTCCTACGAGCAGTACTTC. The encoded protein is CASSSERISYEQYF.

CDR3 region: CASSRGESYEQYF. In DNA, the CDR3 is TGTGCCAGCTCCAGGGGGGAGAGCTACGAGCAGTACTTC. The chain employs TRBV7-9 and TRBJ2-7; weak D call: TRBD1 (7 bases). Deletions cut 8 bases from V and 3 bases from J, with 14 bases between. This CDR3 is 13 amino acids long. Germline V gene lookup returns CDR1 SEHNR and CDR2 FQNEAQ (reference sequence).